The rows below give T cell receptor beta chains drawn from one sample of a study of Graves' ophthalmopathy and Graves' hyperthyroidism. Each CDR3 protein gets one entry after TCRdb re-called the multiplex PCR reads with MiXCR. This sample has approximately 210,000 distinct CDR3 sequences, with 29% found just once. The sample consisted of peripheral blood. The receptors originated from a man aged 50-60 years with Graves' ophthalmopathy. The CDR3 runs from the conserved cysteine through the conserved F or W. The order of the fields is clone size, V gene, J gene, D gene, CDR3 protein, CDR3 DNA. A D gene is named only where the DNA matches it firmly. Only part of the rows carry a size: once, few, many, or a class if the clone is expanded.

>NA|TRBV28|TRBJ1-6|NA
CAGRNNRRNNSPLHF
TGTGCCGGGAGGAATAACAGGAGAAATAATTCACCCCTCCACTTT
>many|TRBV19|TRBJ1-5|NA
CASHTGNQPQHF
TGTGCCAGCCATACAGGTAATCAGCCCCAGCATTTT
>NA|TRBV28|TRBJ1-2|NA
CASSLEGIAYGYTF
TGTGCCAGCAGTTTAGAGGGTATTGCCTATGGCTACACCTTC
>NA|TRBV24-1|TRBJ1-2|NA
CATSAPQEGHYGYTF
TGTGCCACCAGTGCCCCTCAGGAAGGTCATTATGGCTACACCTTC
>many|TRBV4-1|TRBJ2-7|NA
CASSQDPDTYYEQYF
TGCGCCAGCAGCCAAGACCCCGACACTTACTACGAGCAGTACTTC
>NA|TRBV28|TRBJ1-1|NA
CAHPPGLPRDTEAFF
TGTGCCCATCCCCCGGGACTTCCGCGGGACACTGAAGCTTTCTTT
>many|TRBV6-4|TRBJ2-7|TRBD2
CASSAYGTSGSQLEQYF
TGTGCCAGCAGTGCCTATGGGACTAGCGGGAGTCAACTGGAGCAGTACTTC
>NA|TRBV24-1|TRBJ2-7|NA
CATSGRVDGSPNSYEQYF
TGTGCCACCAGTGGCAGGGTTGACGGGTCACCAAACTCCTACGAGCAGTACTTC
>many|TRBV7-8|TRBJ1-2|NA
CASSLAATGYGYTF
TGTGCCAGCAGCTTAGCCGCAACTGGCTATGGCTACACCTTC
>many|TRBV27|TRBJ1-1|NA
CASSLSGHPGTEAFF
TGTGCCAGCAGTTTATCCGGCCACCCTGGGACTGAAGCTTTCTTT
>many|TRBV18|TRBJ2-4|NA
CASSDGRAKNIQYF
TGTGCCAGCTCAGACGGAAGAGCCAAAAACATTCAGTACTTC
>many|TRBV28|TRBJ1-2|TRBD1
CASSSRDSHYGYTF
TGTGCCAGCAGCTCCCGGGACAGCCACTATGGCTACACCTTC
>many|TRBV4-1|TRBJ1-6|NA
CASSQERLMSNSPLHF
TGCGCCAGCAGCCAAGAAAGATTAATGTCTAATTCACCCCTCCACTTT
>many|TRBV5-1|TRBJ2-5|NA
CASSLVEGRGAETQYF
TGCGCCAGCAGCTTGGTTGAGGGCCGAGGGGCGGAGACCCAGTACTTC
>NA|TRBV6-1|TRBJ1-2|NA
CASSEAVPPSNYGYTF
TGTGCCAGCAGTGAAGCCGTACCCCCTTCTAACTATGGCTACACCTTC
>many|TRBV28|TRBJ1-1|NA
CASSLRNTEAFF
TGTGCCAGCAGTCTCAGGAACACTGAAGCTTTCTTT
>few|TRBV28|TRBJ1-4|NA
CASSSGVWRENEKLFF
TGTGCCAGCAGTTCCGGGGTCTGGCGGGAGAATGAAAAACTGTTTTTT
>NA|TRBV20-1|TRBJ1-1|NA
CSARAPILGNTEAFF
TGCAGTGCTAGAGCCCCGATACTAGGGAACACTGAAGCTTTCTTT